Listed here are 20 T cell receptor beta chains from one sample, sequenced in a study of blood T cell repertoires in COVID-19. Produced via immunoSEQ multiplex PCR; TCRdb's table is partial and in-frame only. The sample holds more than 75,000 clones, over 80% seen once. The sample consisted of peripheral blood. These receptor sequences come from a woman older than 75 with active or convalescent COVID-19.

This clone has a single count. The chain is built from TRBV5-1 and TRBJ1-1; D may be TRBD1 (5 bases). CDR1 is SGHRS, CDR2 YFSETQ, per germline. The CDR3 covers 14 residues. V was cut by 4 bases and J by 1 base, with 11 bases left in between. CDR3 in DNA: TGCGCCAGCAGCCGCCAAACAGGGAACACTGAAGCTTTCTTT. Residues: CASSRQTGNTEAFF.

This clone was observed a few times. This chain uses TRBV5-4 with TRBJ1-2; unclear D gene. This CDR3 comprises 15 residues. The V end lost 8 bases, the J end lost 1 base, and 18 bases lay between the germline ends. CDR1 is SGHNT and CDR2 is YYREEE in the germline V gene (reference sequence). CDR3 coding DNA: TGTGCCAGTACCCCGGGCGGGGTGCATAACTATGGCTACACCTTC. Protein product: CASTPGGVHNYGYTF.

This chain uses TRBV4-3 with TRBJ2-7, with D perhaps TRBD1 (7 bases). Germline loops: CDR1 LGHNA, CDR2 YSLEER. This CDR3 comprises 19 residues. V was shortened by 0 bases and J by 1 base, with 22 bases between the two germline ends. CDR3 nucleotide sequence: TGCGCCAGCAGCCAAGAGGGGGGATCTCGGGACAGTATTTCCTACGAGCAGTACTTC. Residues: CASSQEGGSRDSISYEQYF.

This chain links TRBV19 with TRBJ1-4, with D unresolved. Germline lookup yields CDR1 LNHDA and CDR2 SQIVND (reference sequence). Trimming left V 2 bases short and J 0 bases short, with 16 bases between. This CDR3 spans 18 amino acids. In DNA form, the CDR3 reads TGTGCCAGTAGTATAATTGGTGCAGAAATTGCAACTAATGAAAAACTGTTTTTT. Its protein is CASSIIGAEIATNEKLFF.

This chain links TRBV15 with TRBJ1-5; D gene ambiguous. The CDR3 is 15 amino acids. V was clipped by 7 bases and J by 2 bases, with 15 bases between them. Germline loops: CDR1 LNHNV, CDR2 YYDKDF (reference sequence). The CDR3 region is CATTLWVGRNQPQHF. CDR3 DNA sequence: TGTGCCACCACCTTATGGGTTGGGCGCAATCAGCCCCAGCATTTT. The full variable domain, its missing parts supplied by reference TRBV15 and TRBJ1-5, is DAMVIQNPRYQVTQFGKPVTLSCSQTLNHNVMYWYQQKSSQAPKLLFHYYDKDFNNEADTPDNFQSRRPNTSFCFLDIRSPGLGDTAMYLCATTLWVGRNQPQHFGDGTRLSIL.

The genes are TRBV13 and TRBJ2-1, with D tentatively TRBD1 (6 bases). Germline CDR1 reads PRHDT; CDR2 reads FYEKMQ (reference sequence). Trimming pared 3 bases from V and 5 bases from J, leaving 11 bases between. There are 14 residues in the CDR3. The CDR3 protein is CASSFRQANNEQFF. The DNA of the CDR3 is TGTGCCAGCAGCTTCCGACAGGCGAACAATGAGCAGTTCTTC.

This clone was counted between two and nine times. The rearrangement links TRBV29-1 to TRBJ2-7; 11 bases map to TRBD2. V dropped 4 bases and J dropped 6; count of bases not matched to a gene: 2. This CDR3 region has 12 residues. Looked up from germline, CDR1 is SQVTM and CDR2 is ANQGSEA. In nucleotides, the CDR3 is TGCAGCGTTGTTAGCGGGGGGGGCGAGCAGTACTTC. It yields the protein CSVVSGGGEQYF.

The genes are TRBV18 and TRBJ1-2; D is perhaps TRBD1 (5 bases). CDR3 length equals 15 residues. Germline V gene sequence: CDR1 KGHSH, CDR2 LQKENI. V lost 2 bases to trimming and J lost 4 bases, with 14 bases between them. CDR3 sequence reads: CASSPGVQGIYGYTF. The DNA for the CDR3 is TGTGCCAGCTCACCAGGGGTGCAGGGAATCTATGGCTACACCTTC. Variable domain in full (rest from reference TRBV18 and TRBJ1-2): NAGVMQNPRHLVRRRGQEARLRCSPMKGHSHVYWYRQLPEEGLKFMVYLQKENIIDESGMPKERFSAEFPKEGPSILRIQQVVRGDSAAYFCASSPGVQGIYGYTFGSGTRLTVV.

The V gene is TRBV28, the J gene TRBJ2-2; 8 bases agree with TRBD2. This CDR3 region has 15 residues. Trimming at V came to 8 bases and at J to 4 bases, leaving 9 bases not matched to a gene. CDR1 and CDR2 from the germline V gene are MDHEN and SYDVKM. The CDR3 bases are TGTGCCAGCGGCCCGGGGGGGATTAGCACCGGGGAGCTGTTTTTT. Translating it yields CASGPGGISTGELFF.

The rearrangement uses TRBV7-2 and TRBJ1-1; D perhaps matches TRBD1 (6 bases). V dropped 4 bases and J dropped 1 base, with 13 bases sitting between them. Looked up from germline, CDR1 is SGHTA and CDR2 is FQGNSA. The CDR3 sequence is 15 residues long. The CDR3 DNA reads TGTGCCAGCAGCTCTCGAGGGGGGGCGAACACTGAAGCTTTCTTT. Amino acid sequence: CASSSRGGANTEAFF.

The chain combines TRBV10-3 with TRBJ1-2; the match to TRBD1 covers 9 bases. The CDR3 loop spans 13 amino acids. Germline V gene sequence: CDR1 ENHRY, CDR2 SYGVKD. The V gene end was trimmed by 9 bases and the J gene end by 2 bases; junction bases not matched to a gene: 4. CDR3 residues: CAIRDRENYGYTF. For the CDR3, the DNA is TGTGCCATTAGGGACAGGGAGAACTATGGCTACACCTTC.

The chain's CDR3 is CASSASPGQENYGYTF. CDR3 nucleotides: TGTGCCAGTAGCGCCTCACCGGGACAGGAGAACTATGGCTACACCTTC. V is TRBV19 and J is TRBJ1-2; 8 nucleotides line up with TRBD1. The CDR3 is 16 residues long. Germline CDR1 LNHDA, CDR2 SQIVND (reference sequence). The junction had 11 bases not matched to a gene; V was cut back by 6 bases and J by 2 bases.

J is TRBJ2-2 and V is TRBV5-1, with 12 bases matching TRBD2. Germline CDR1 is SGHRS and CDR2 is YFSETQ. The CDR3 length is 14 residues. V lost 10 bases, J lost 4 bases, and 5 bases stayed unmatched. CDR3 sequence: CASTSGGFTGELFF. CDR3 nucleotides: TGCGCCTCGACTAGCGGGGGTTTCACCGGGGAGCTGTTTTTT.

The gene calls are TRBV6-5 and TRBJ1-1; D unclear. V lost 5 bases to trimming and J lost 7 bases, with 14 bases between them. In germline, CDR1 is MNHEY, CDR2 SVGAGI. The CDR3 runs 13 residues. The CDR3 spells CASSRLQPFEAFF. CDR3 sequence (DNA): TGTGCCAGCAGTCGTTTACAGCCTTTTGAAGCTTTCTTT.

In DNA form, the CDR3 reads TGTGCCAGCTCACCGTCTTACGGGGAAGAGACCCAGTACTTC. It translates to CASSPSYGEETQYF. The chain links TRBV18 to TRBJ2-5; D might be TRBD2 (5 bases). In germline, CDR1 is KGHSH, CDR2 LQKENI. The ends were cut back, 3 bases at V and 3 bases at J, with 11 bases in the middle. The CDR3 length is 14 residues.

This rearrangement joins TRBV28 to TRBJ1-1; no reliable D call. V lost 5 bases to trimming and J lost 2 bases, with 12 bases between them. Germline-derived CDR1 and CDR2 are MDHEN and SYDVKM. The CDR3 runs to 14 residues. The CDR3 here is CASSKGGTNTEAFF. CDR3 coding DNA: TGTGCCAGCAGTAAAGGCGGAACAAACACTGAAGCTTTCTTT.

This clone was seen many times. This chain links TRBV25-1 with TRBJ2-7; D is possibly TRBD1 (6 bases). V was shortened by 2 bases and J by 1 base, with 12 bases between the two germline ends. CDR3 length: 15 amino acids. Germline V gene data show CDR1 as MGHDK and CDR2 as SYGVNS. As DNA, the CDR3 is TGTGCCAGCAGTGAAGGGGACATAACGTCCTACGAGCAGTACTTC. It specifies CASSEGDITSYEQYF.

The chain has TRBV29-1 and TRBJ2-1, with TRBD1 identical over 9 bases. The CDR3 totals 13 residues. After removal of 8 bases from V and 4 bases from J, the junction contained 6 bases not matched to a gene. CDR1 is SQVTM and CDR2 is ANQGSEA in the germline V gene. The CDR3 reads CSSGTGYYNEQFF. CDR3 in DNA: TGCAGCTCCGGGACAGGGTATTACAATGAGCAGTTCTTC.

The V call is TRBV6-2 or TRBV6-3, the J call TRBJ1-5; D unclear. Germline lookup yields CDR1 MNHEY and CDR2 SVGEGT. Trimming left V 2 bases short and J 7 bases short, with 15 bases between. The CDR3 has 15 amino acids. CDR3 protein: CASSYGIDGSQPQHF. The CDR3 nucleotides read TGTGCCAGCAGTTACGGTATCGATGGGAGCCAGCCCCAGCATTTT.

J is TRBJ1-6 and V is TRBV7-2, with a possible D match to TRBD1 (5 bases). Looked up from germline, CDR1 is SGHTA and CDR2 is FQGNSA. The ends were cut back, 5 bases at V and 8 bases at J, with 16 bases in the middle. The length of the CDR3 is 15 residues. The CDR3 sequence is CASSPQGGDYSPLHF. CDR3 DNA sequence: TGTGCCAGCAGCCCCCAGGGAGGGGACTATTCACCCCTCCACTTT.